This TCR beta chain was found in a study of shared clonotypes between healthy human individuals (dated by TCRdb to the early 2020s). About the full investigation: The cohort comprised a couple of women and a few men aged 18 to 49 years. For each donor, three plates each were used for CD4 naive and CD4 memory, two plates were used for CD8 naive, and one plate was used for CD8 memory. Blood TCR repertoires of about 5 healthy adults were deeply sequenced to estimate repertoire size and the extent of clonotype sharing between individuals. To increase sequencing depth and limit assay-specific biases, TCR repertoire library preparation and sequencing were carried out by different laboratories using diverse techniques. Between about 0.94 and 10 billion PBMCs per donor were obtained by leukapheresis.

Using the deep immunoSEQ assay, TCR CDR3 regions were amplified from genomic DNA by multiplex PCR. Genomic DNA extracted from each cell subset was distributed evenly over all wells of several immunoSEQ 96-well plates, and each plate served as one replicate. Each replicate PCR for sorted subsets received around 200 ng genomic DNA, equal to tens of thousands of T cell genomes. Purified libraries were quantified with a Qubit 3.0 fluorometer, sized on a Bioanalyzer 2100, and re-quantified with the KAPA Library Quantification kit. Every immunoSEQ 96-well plate was sequenced on a separate single-read 150-cycle Illumina NextSeq 550 flow cell. Regarding the original processing steps: Because only junctional sequences without quality scores were contained in the immunoSEQ output, filtering matching that applied to full-length reads could not be performed. Sequences were annotated with PyIR, a Python wrapper for IgBLAST v1.9, using IMGT germline references to assign V/J genes and CDR3. Reads were filtered out if the reads had weak V/J assignments (E-value above 1e-6), no CDR3, stop codons, out-of-frame junctions, or ambiguous translated residues. A V3J clonotype was defined by an identical inferred V gene, J gene, and CDR3 amino acid sequence. To compute the percentage overlap between repertoires, the number of shared unique clonotypes was divided by the size of the smaller repertoire. RTK rarefaction, the Chao1 estimator, and Recon v2.1 estimates of unobserved clonotypes were used to assess repertoire richness. OLGA was used to compute generation probabilities for all TCRbeta clonotypes that the gDNA method yielded from a handful of donors. Entries here come from immuneACCESS through TCRdb and include only in-frame sequences with V and J called. Some clones fail to appear in such tables; in the studies checked, an unresolved V gene covers under half of the shortfall, and the cause of the remainder is unknown. V and J calls and clone size are copied from that table; D and trimming were computed from the DNA. Recorded for this sample are 950,000 to 1,100,000 clones; around 76% of them occurred a single time. Approximately 1.5% of the sample is held by the ten biggest clonotypes.

What the authors observed across the whole study: The genetic and exposure-history diversity represented was limited by the small number of donors. Pairwise subsampling led to the expectation that sequencing depth would affect the degree of clonotype sharing among donors. Sampling was limited to blood, and TCR repertoires in tissue likely differ from TCR repertoires in blood. Compared with non-shared clonotypes, the clonotypes found in all four sorted-subset donors had higher generation probabilities. Even with the large sequencing depth, rarefaction of the sorted-subset datasets indicated that sequencing was incomplete. Larger estimated clonotype richness was generally found for naive subsets than for memory subsets. Sharing across a handful of donors was observed for around 5% of naive CD4, over 3% of naive CD8, about 2.3% of memory CD4, and about 0.4% of memory CD8 clonotypes.

CDR1 and CDR2 are drawn from the germline V gene: LGHNA, YSLEER. The CDR3 holds 16 amino acids from the cysteine to the phenylalanine. Here the CDR3 DNA is all that survives: 48 bases in frame from base 1. V is trimmed back by 3 bases and J by 4 bases, and the junction contains 7 bases that no gene match accounts for. About this clone itself: What this receptor recognizes is not known. No much larger clone is present one base from it, and per-base qualities are unavailable.

Healthy HIV-negative adults with no recently reported acute infections or vaccinations were included as donors. Only Caucasian adults living in Nashville, Tennessee, USA were represented among the donors. CD4+ T cells were enriched by magnetic negative selection, after which naive cells were positively selected on CD45RA and the negative fraction was taken as the memory subset. Blood was obtained by leukapheresis, after which PBMCs were separated by Ficoll-Histopaque density gradient centrifugation and cryopreserved in liquid nitrogen vapor phase. Analytical flow cytometry was used to check the purity and quantity of every magnetically sorted T cell population. Genomic DNA was isolated from each sorted fraction and quantified by UV absorbance on a Nanodrop 2000c.

The sequence joins TRBV4-3 to TRBJ2-5, and TRBD2 aligns with 11 junction nucleotides. The sample consisted of memory CD4+ T cells sorted from blood. The cell subset or site tag for this specimen amounts to: CD45RA-negative fraction. The sequence was collected from a man younger than 35 in good health. At the DNA level, the sequence is TGCGCCAGCAGCCAGACCCCCGGGACTAGCGGAGAGACCCAGTACTTC. It is translated as CASSQTPGTSGETQYF.